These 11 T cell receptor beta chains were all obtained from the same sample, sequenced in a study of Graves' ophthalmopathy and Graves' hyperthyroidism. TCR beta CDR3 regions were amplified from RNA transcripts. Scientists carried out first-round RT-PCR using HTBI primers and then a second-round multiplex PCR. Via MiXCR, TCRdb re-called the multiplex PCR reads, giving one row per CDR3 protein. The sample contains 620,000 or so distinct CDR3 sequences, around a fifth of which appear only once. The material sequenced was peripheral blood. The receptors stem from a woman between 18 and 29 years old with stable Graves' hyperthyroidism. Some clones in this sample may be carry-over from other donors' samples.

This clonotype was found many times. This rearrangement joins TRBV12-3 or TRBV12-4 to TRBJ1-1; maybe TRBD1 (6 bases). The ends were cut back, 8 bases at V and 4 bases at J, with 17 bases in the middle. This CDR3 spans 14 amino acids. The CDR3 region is CASSGGGFFTEAFF. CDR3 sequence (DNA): TGTGCCAGCTCCGGAGGGGGATTCTTCACTGAAGCTTTCTTT.

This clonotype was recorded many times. This chain's CDR3 is CASSFVASYEQYF. Written as DNA, the CDR3 is TGTGCCAGCAGCTTCGTCGCCTCCTACGAGCAGTACTTC. V is TRBV11-2 and J is TRBJ2-7; D remains unclear. The V gene's germline CDR1 is SGHAT and CDR2 FQNNGV. Trimming took off 3 bases at V and 0 bases at J, with 6 bases between the two ends. CDR3 length: 13 amino acids. The full variable domain, in which reference TRBV11-2 and TRBJ2-7 provide the parts outside the CDR3, is EAGVAQSPRYKIIEKRQSVAFWCNPISGHATLYWYQQILGQGPKLLIQFQNNGVVDDSQLPKDRFSAERLKGVDSTLKIQPAKLEDSAVYLCASSFVASYEQYFGPGTRLTVT.

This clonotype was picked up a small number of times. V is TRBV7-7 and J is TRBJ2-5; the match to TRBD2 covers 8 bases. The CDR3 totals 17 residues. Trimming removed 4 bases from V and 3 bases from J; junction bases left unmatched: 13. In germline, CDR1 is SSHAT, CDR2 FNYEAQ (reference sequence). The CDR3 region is CASSYQAGEGREETQYF. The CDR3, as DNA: TGTGCCAGCAGCTATCAAGCGGGGGAGGGCCGGGAAGAGACCCAGTACTTC.

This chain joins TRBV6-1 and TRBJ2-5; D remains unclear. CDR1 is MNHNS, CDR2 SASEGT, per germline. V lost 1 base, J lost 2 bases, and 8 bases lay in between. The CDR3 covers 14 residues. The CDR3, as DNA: TGTGCCAGCAGTGAAGACAGCTTTCAAGAGACCCAGTACTTC. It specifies CASSEDSFQETQYF.

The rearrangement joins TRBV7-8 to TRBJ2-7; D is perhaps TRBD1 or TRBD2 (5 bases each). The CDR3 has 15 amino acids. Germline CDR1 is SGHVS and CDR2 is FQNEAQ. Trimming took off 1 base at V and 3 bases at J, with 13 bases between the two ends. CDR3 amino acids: CASSLETGTYYEQYF. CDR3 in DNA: TGTGCCAGCAGCTTAGAAACCGGGACCTACTACGAGCAGTACTTC.

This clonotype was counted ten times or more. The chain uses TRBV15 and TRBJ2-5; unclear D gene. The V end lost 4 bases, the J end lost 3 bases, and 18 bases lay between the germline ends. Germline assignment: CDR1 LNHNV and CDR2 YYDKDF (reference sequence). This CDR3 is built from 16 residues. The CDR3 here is CATSKPGKGREETQYF. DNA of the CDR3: TGTGCCACCAGCAAACCTGGGAAAGGCAGAGAAGAGACCCAGTACTTC.

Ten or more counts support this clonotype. The CDR3 DNA follows: TGTGCCAGCAGCGGTGGGGGCAATCAGCCCCAGCATTTT. The encoded protein is CASSGGGNQPQHF. The V and J genes are TRBV2 and TRBJ1-5; D not resolved. V lost 6 bases and J lost 2, with 8 bases in between. The V gene's germline CDR1 is SNHLY and CDR2 FYNNEI. This CDR3 is built from 13 residues.

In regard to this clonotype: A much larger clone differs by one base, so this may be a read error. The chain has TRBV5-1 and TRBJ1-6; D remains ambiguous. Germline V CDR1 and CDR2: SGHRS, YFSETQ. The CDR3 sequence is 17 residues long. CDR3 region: CASSLDRLSSYNSHLHF. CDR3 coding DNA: TGCGCCAGCAGCTTGGACCGACTGAGCTCCTATAATTCACACCTCCACTTT.

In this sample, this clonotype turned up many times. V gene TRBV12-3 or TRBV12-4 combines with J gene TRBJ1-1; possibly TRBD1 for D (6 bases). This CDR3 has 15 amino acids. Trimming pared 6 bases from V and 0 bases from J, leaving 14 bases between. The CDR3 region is CASRIRTEMNTEAFF. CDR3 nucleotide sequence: TGTGCCAGCAGAATTCGGACAGAAATGAACACTGAAGCTTTCTTT.

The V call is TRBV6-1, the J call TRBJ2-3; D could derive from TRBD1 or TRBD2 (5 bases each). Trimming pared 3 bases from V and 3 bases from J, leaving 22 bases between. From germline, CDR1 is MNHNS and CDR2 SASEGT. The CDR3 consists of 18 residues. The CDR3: CASSDRYRAQGRTDTQYF. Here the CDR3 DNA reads TGTGCCAGCAGTGATAGATATAGAGCCCAGGGACGTACAGATACGCAGTATTTT.

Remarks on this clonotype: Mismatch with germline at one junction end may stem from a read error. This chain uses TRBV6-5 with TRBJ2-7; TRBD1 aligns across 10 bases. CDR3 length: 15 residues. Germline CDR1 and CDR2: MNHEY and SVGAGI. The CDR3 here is CASSYTGTGAYEQCF. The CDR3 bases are TGTGCCAGCAGTTACACCGGGACAGGGGCCTACGAACAGTGCTTC.